These 2 T cell receptor beta chains were sequenced from one sample in a study of shared clonotypes between healthy human individuals (dated by TCRdb to the early 2020s). Library prep was done by the immunoSEQ multiplex PCR assay. Sourced from immuneACCESS, this table was stored by TCRdb with only in-frame sequences that have V and J called. A share of the clones is absent; for the studies checked, an unresolved V gene accounts for under half, and the remainder has no known explanation. For this sample the table gives about 710,000 clones, of which approximately 73% were detected only once. Of the sample, 1.5% to 2% is held by the ten largest clones. The material sequenced was memory CD4+ T cells sorted from blood. The cell subset or site label of this sample denotes: CD45RA-negative fraction. These receptors came from a woman aged 25 to 39 in good health.

Concerning this clone: A read error is the likely source, as a far larger clone sits one nucleotide away. The rearrangement joins TRBV2 to TRBJ2-7, with TRBD1 matching 7 bases. J gave up 2 bases and V 4 bases, and 2 bases lay outside the gene matches. This CDR3 contains 13 residues. The germline V gene has CDR1 SNHLY and CDR2 FYNNEI. CDR3 DNA: TGTGCCAGCAGTGTACAGGGGCCCTACGAGCAGTACTTC. This codes for CASSVQGPYEQYF.

This sequence joins TRBV10-3 and TRBJ2-3; 12 bases map to TRBD2. The germline CDR1 and CDR2 sequences are ENHRY and SYGVKD. CDR3 size: 14 residues. V lost 6 bases, J lost 7 bases, and 5 bases stayed unmatched. This CDR3 reads CAISGTSGSNTQYF. The CDR3 DNA reads as TGTGCCATCAGCGGGACTAGCGGGTCCAATACGCAGTATTTT.